One sample yielded the 23 T cell receptor beta chains listed below, sequenced in a study of blood T cell repertoires in COVID-19. Sequencing was performed with immunoSEQ multiplex PCR; in TCRdb, only in-frame clones are kept and a portion is missing. Of fewer than 350,000 clones detected, 89% appear once; the ten largest clones hold approximately 5.2%. Sequencing was performed on PBMCs or T cells enriched from blood (not recorded which). The receptor source for this set is a man aged 55 to 70 who had recovered from COVID-19.

The chain combines TRBV7-2 with TRBJ1-2, with 8 bases identical to TRBD1. Germline-derived CDR1 and CDR2 are SGHTA and FQGNSA. Trimming removed 3 bases from V and 6 bases from J; junction bases left unmatched: 9. There are 15 residues in the CDR3. CDR3 sequence (DNA): TGTGCCAGCAGCTTCGACTGGACAGGGAGCAATGGCTACACCTTC. This gives the protein CASSFDWTGSNGYTF.

The V and J genes are TRBV14 and TRBJ2-1, with 12 bases that match TRBD2. Germline V gene lookup returns CDR1 SGHDN and CDR2 FVKESK. J lost 3 bases, V lost 10 bases, and 7 bases had no gene match. This CDR3 spans 15 amino acids. The DNA for the CDR3 is TGTGCCACCTCTAGCGGGAGGGCCTTCTACAATGAGCAGTTCTTC. Encoded protein: CATSSGRAFYNEQFF.

This chain links TRBV15 with TRBJ2-7; 8 positions agree with TRBD2. Germline CDR1 and CDR2: LNHNV and YYDKDF (reference sequence). V lost 1 base, J lost 4 bases, and 12 bases stayed unmatched. The CDR3 runs 17 residues. CDR3 region: CATSRAIVGLARYEQYF. The CDR3 bases are TGTGCCACCAGCAGAGCCATTGTCGGACTAGCTAGGTACGAGCAGTACTTC.

In its sample, this clone was seen once. The V gene is TRBV15, the J gene TRBJ1-5; D gene uncertain. Germline V gene data show CDR1 as LNHNV and CDR2 as YYDKDF (reference sequence). Trimming stripped 3 bases from V and 0 bases from J, with 9 bases between. The CDR3 contains 15 residues. The CDR3 region is CATSRAGSSNQPQHF. The CDR3, as DNA: TGTGCCACCAGCAGGGCGGGGAGTAGCAATCAGCCCCAGCATTTT.

V usage is TRBV28 and J usage is TRBJ1-5; no definite D call. Trimming took 8 bases from V and 6 from J, leaving 14 bases between them. Per germline, CDR1 MDHEN and CDR2 SYDVKM. This CDR3 is built from 13 residues. In nucleotides, the CDR3 is TGTGCCAGCGTAACACCGGGGAGTCAGCCCCAGCATTTT. Translating gives CASVTPGSQPQHF.

The J gene is TRBJ2-5, the V gene TRBV11-1, with TRBD1 identical over 8 bases. V shed 6 bases and J 3 bases; nucleotides not matched to a gene: 3. This CDR3 has 13 amino acids. Germline V gene lookup returns CDR1 SGHAT and CDR2 FQDESV (reference sequence). CDR3 DNA: TGTGCCAGCAGAATACAGGGGGAAGAGACCCAGTACTTC. Translating it yields CASRIQGEETQYF.

This chain connects TRBV11-2 to TRBJ2-1; 7 bases align to TRBD2. This CDR3 is 15 amino acids long. Germline assignment: CDR1 SGHAT and CDR2 FQNNGV. Trimming took 3 bases from V and 2 from J; bases not matched to a gene: 4. CDR3 nucleotide sequence: TGTGCCAGCAGCTTTGGTAGCGGGCCCTACAATGAGCAGTTCTTC. Amino acid sequence: CASSFGSGPYNEQFF.

The rearrangement joins TRBV7-6 to TRBJ2-7; 11 bases fit TRBD1. The CDR3 runs 14 residues. Germline CDR1 is SGHVS and CDR2 is FNYEAQ. V trimming: 4 bases; J trimming: 6 bases; junction bases outside the gene matches: 5. CDR3 loop: CASSSRTGGTEQYF. The CDR3 bases are TGTGCCAGCAGCTCCAGGACAGGGGGCACCGAGCAGTACTTC.

The chain joins TRBV19 to TRBJ1-1; TRBD1 matches 7 bases. V lost 5 bases and J lost 4; bases outside the gene matches: 7. The V gene's germline CDR1 is LNHDA and CDR2 SQIVND (reference sequence). CDR3 length: 14 amino acids. Here the CDR3 reads CASSGRGGVTEAFF. CDR3 coding DNA: TGTGCCAGTAGTGGCCGAGGGGGCGTCACTGAAGCTTTCTTT.

The gene calls are TRBV28 and TRBJ1-1, with TRBD1 as a possible D gene (5 bases). CDR3 length: 14 amino acids. V lost 6 bases, J lost 1 base, and 12 bases lay in between. Looked up from germline, CDR1 is MDHEN and CDR2 is SYDVKM. The CDR3 nucleotides read TGTGCCAGCAGCCGAGGACAATCGAACACTGAAGCTTTCTTT. Translation: CASSRGQSNTEAFF.

The rearrangement links TRBV11-2 to TRBJ2-7; 10 nucleotides agree with TRBD2. The CDR3 spans 19 residues. Germline V lookup: CDR1 SGHAT, CDR2 FQNNGV. V trimming: 1 base; J trimming: 2 bases; junction bases outside the gene matches: 14. For the CDR3, the DNA is TGTGCCAGCAGCTTAGTCTCTAGCGGGGGCTGGGGCTCTGCCTACGAGCAGTACTTC. It translates to CASSLVSSGGWGSAYEQYF.

This clone appeared a few times. The chain uses TRBV7-9 and TRBJ2-3; a weak D match, TRBD2 (5 bases). Germline V gene sequence: CDR1 SEHNR, CDR2 FQNEAQ (reference sequence). The length of the CDR3 is 15 residues. Trimming pared 5 bases from V and 4 bases from J, leaving 16 bases between. CDR3 loop: CASSSSALRADTQYF. The DNA of the CDR3 is TGTGCCAGCAGCAGTAGCGCCCTGCGGGCAGATACGCAGTATTTT.

The rearrangement joins TRBV5-5 to TRBJ1-1; 7 nucleotides match TRBD1. Germline CDR1 and CDR2: SGHKS and YYEKEE (reference sequence). V gave up 5 bases and J gave up 3 bases; unmatched junction bases: 4. The CDR3 contains 13 residues. For the CDR3, the DNA is TGTGCCAGCAGTCAGGGGGGATACACTGAAGCTTTCTTT. It codes for CASSQGGYTEAFF. The full variable domain, completed using reference TRBV5-5 and TRBJ1-1, is DAGVTQSPTHLIKTRGQQVTLRCSPISGHKSVSWYQQVLGQGPQFIFQYYEKEERGRGNFPDRFSARQFPNYSSELNVNALLLGDSALYLCASSQGGYTEAFFGQGTRLTVV.

The chain employs TRBV10-2 and TRBJ2-7; perhaps TRBD2 as D (5 bases). V lost 5 bases, J lost 2 bases, and 16 bases lay in between. CDR3 length equals 15 residues. Germline-derived CDR1 and CDR2 are WSHSY and SAAADI. For the CDR3, the DNA is TGCGCCAGCAGTTCATTCGCGGGTCGAGCCTACGAGCAGTACTTC. Translation: CASSSFAGRAYEQYF.

This clone has only a few counts. V usage is TRBV7-8 and J usage is TRBJ2-6; 7 bases are shared with TRBD1. Unmatched junction bases numbered 6, after V lost 1 base and J lost 0 bases. The germline V gene has CDR1 SGHVS and CDR2 FQNEAQ. The CDR3 is 18 residues long. This CDR3 is CASSLGGTDPSGANVLTF. Here the CDR3 DNA reads TGTGCCAGCAGCTTAGGTGGGACAGACCCCTCTGGGGCCAACGTCCTGACTTTC.

The chain combines TRBV10-3 with TRBJ2-1; the D gene is possibly TRBD1 (7 bases). CDR1 ENHRY and CDR2 SYGVKD come from the germline V gene. The V and J ends lost 3 bases and 2 bases respectively, with 26 bases between them. There are 20 residues in the CDR3. CDR3 DNA: TGTGCCATCAGTGATCCCCCGGCGGGACAGAGCATAACCACCTACAATGAGCAGTTCTTC. This encodes CAISDPPAGQSITTYNEQFF.

In this sample, this clone turned up a few times. This chain connects TRBV11-3 to TRBJ2-2; 8 positions match TRBD2. This CDR3 is built from 17 residues. The germline V gene encodes CDR1 SGHNT and CDR2 YENEEA. After removal of 0 bases from V and 0 bases from J, the junction contained 3 bases not matched to a gene. For the CDR3, the DNA is TGTGCCAGCAGCTTAGACCTAGCGGGTTCGAACACCGGGGAGCTGTTTTTT. It encodes CASSLDLAGSNTGELFF.

The chain links TRBV24-1 to TRBJ2-2; 10 bases map to TRBD1. The germline gives CDR1 KGHDR, CDR2 SFDVKD. The trim removed 3 bases at V and 6 bases at J, leaving 3 bases unmatched. The CDR3 spans 15 residues. CDR3 coding DNA: TGTGCCACCAGTGATAACGGACAGGGGGCCGGGGAGCTGTTTTTT. Translated: CATSDNGQGAGELFF.

The chain uses TRBV5-4 and TRBJ2-2; D not certain. This CDR3 region has 14 residues. Trimming stripped 0 bases from V and 4 bases from J, with 7 bases between. Per germline, CDR1 SGHNT and CDR2 YYREEE (reference sequence). As DNA, the CDR3 is TGTGCCAGCAGCTTGGACTCTAGCACCGGGGAGCTGTTTTTT. Translating gives CASSLDSSTGELFF.

The CDR3 spells CASSFAASYEQYF. CDR3 DNA: TGTGCCAGCAGTTTTGCGGCCTCCTACGAGCAGTACTTC. This chain connects TRBV6-2 or TRBV6-3 to TRBJ2-7; D remains unclear. The CDR3 contains 13 residues. Germline-derived CDR1 and CDR2 are MNHEY and SVGEGT. Between the trimmed V and J ends, which lost 4 bases and 0 bases, there was a span of 7 bases.

V gene TRBV5-1 combines with J gene TRBJ1-1; 10 bases are shared with TRBD1. With 4 bases clipped from V and 5 bases from J, the junction kept 8 bases outside the gene matches. Germline V CDR1 and CDR2: SGHRS, YFSETQ. The CDR3 totals 15 residues. CDR3 residues: CASSPSTGGSTEAFF. As DNA, the CDR3 is TGCGCCAGCAGCCCCTCGACAGGGGGCAGTACTGAAGCTTTCTTT.

V and J are TRBV5-5 and TRBJ1-1; D remains ambiguous. Germline assignment: CDR1 SGHKS and CDR2 YYEKEE (reference sequence). The CDR3 consists of 14 residues. V lost 1 base to trimming and J lost 5 bases, with 12 bases between them. The DNA of the CDR3 is TGTGCCAGCAGCTTGAGAGGGCTGCAAACTGAAGCTTTCTTT. The encoded protein is CASSLRGLQTEAFF.

The CDR3 spells CASSQYDKYEQYF. The CDR3 nucleotides are TGCGCCAGCAGCCAATACGACAAGTACGAGCAGTACTTC. The chain has TRBV4-1 and TRBJ2-7; D gene unclear. With 2 bases removed from V and 4 bases from J, the gap between germline ends came to 9 bases. Germline V lookup: CDR1 MGHRA, CDR2 YSYEKL. The CDR3 extends over 13 amino acids.